This T cell receptor beta chain was observed in a study of spatial heterogeneity in lung cancer. Overall study context: Among detected sequences, beta-chain ones consistently exceeded alpha-chain ones in number.

As for time point: sample taken at primary tumor resection. The input material, whole RNA from tumor, nontumor lung or frozen PBMC, was sequenced unsorted. There were approximately 69 donors, all of them untreated patients with early-stage non-small cell lung cancer. The J segment lost 5 bases and the V segment lost 3 bases, leaving 2 bases of the junction unmatched. Per germline, CDR1 SGHRS and CDR2 YFSETQ. The CDR3 loop spans 13 amino acids. A unique molecular identifier was carried by every single TCR cDNA molecule. TCRdb reprocessed the 5' RACE reads with MiXCR, giving one entry per CDR3 protein. This table has some 100,000 distinct CDR3 sequences, roughly 12% appearing once. Overall study results and limits: Ubiquitous expanded tumor TCRs were observed in blood more at resection than follow-up.

This clonotype was picked up many times. Its antigen is as yet unknown. The rearrangement links TRBV5-1 to TRBJ2-3; the match to TRBD2 covers 8 bases. This sequence was found in a male donor with early-stage non-small cell lung cancer. The sequencing used PBMCs, collected at surgery. In DNA form, the CDR3 reads TGCGCCAGCAGCTCCGGGAGGGGAGATACGCAGTATTTT. Translation gives CASSSGRGDTQYF. Full variable domain (missing parts from reference TRBV5-1 and TRBJ2-3): KAGVTQTPRYLIKTRGQQVTLSCSPISGHRSVSWYQQTPGQGLQFLFEYFSETQRNKGNFPGRFSGRQFSNSRSEMNVSTLELGDSALYLCASSSGRGDTQYFGPGTRLTVL.